One and the same sample provided the 9 T cell receptor beta chains below, sequenced in a study of T-cell memory formation after mild COVID-19 (dated by TCRdb to the early 2020s). Libraries were constructed by 5' RACE. Sequencer: Illumina NovaSeq 6000. TCRdb handled the public reads itself, with Q25 trimming in fastp and clone calling in MiXCR, and kept productive beta chains. Duplicate CDR3 protein sequences are folded into a single record with the most common DNA and genes. The sample table records over 500,000 distinct CDR3 sequences; roughly 17% of these occur just once. In total, the top ten clones hold 8.1% of the sample. The sequenced sample was PBMCs or a T cell subset sorted from them (not recorded which). All receptors derive from an adult woman who had mild COVID-19 (a few samples of this study predate the infection). The sample titles of this study are shuffled in the database, so cell type and time point are left out; the donor was told from shared clones.

The table lists this clonotype with a few counts. The V gene is TRBV6-1, the J gene TRBJ1-1; D call uncertain. The CDR3 is made up of 13 amino acids. Germline V gene sequence: CDR1 MNHNS, CDR2 SASEGT. With 7 bases removed from V and 5 bases from J, the gap between germline ends came to 14 bases. CDR3 sequence reads: CASMRVAGTEAFF. In DNA, the CDR3 is TGTGCCAGCATGAGGGTAGCGGGTACTGAAGCTTTCTTT.

The V and J genes are TRBV9 and TRBJ2-1; the D gene is possibly TRBD2 (6 bases). Trimming shortened V by 4 bases and J by 2 bases, and 13 bases separated the two germline ends. The CDR3 contains 15 residues. Per the germline V gene, CDR1 is SGDLS and CDR2 is YYNGEE. The CDR3, as DNA: TGTGCCAGCAGCCGTGGTGTAGCGGCCTACAATGAGCAGTTCTTC. This gives the protein CASSRGVAAYNEQFF.

The rearrangement uses TRBV3-1 and TRBJ1-2; D not certain. CDR1 is LGHDT, CDR2 YNNKEL, per germline (reference sequence). Trimming took off 10 bases at V and 2 bases at J, with 11 bases between the two ends. The CDR3 length is 12 residues. DNA of the CDR3: TGTGCCACCAGTTTCGGGAACTATGGCTACACCTTC. Its protein product is CATSFGNYGYTF.

This clonotype came up a few times. The chain combines TRBV7-9 with TRBJ1-4; TRBD1 matches at 7 bases. The CDR3 consists of 14 residues. The V gene end was trimmed by 5 bases and the J gene end by 8 bases; junction bases not matched to a gene: 8. CDR1 and CDR2 (germline): SEHNR, FQNEAQ (reference sequence). The CDR3 reads CASSHRDREEKLFF. In nucleotides, the CDR3 is TGTGCCAGCAGCCACAGAGACAGGGAGGAAAAACTGTTTTTT.

The J gene is TRBJ1-1, the V gene TRBV29-1, with a possible D match to TRBD1 (5 bases). CDR1 and CDR2 from the germline V gene are SQVTM and ANQGSEA. The CDR3 contains 15 residues. V lost 7 bases and J lost 5, with 23 bases in between. The CDR3 loop reads CSGASGGPGGTEAFF. CDR3 in DNA: TGCAGCGGTGCTTCTGGAGGACCCGGGGGGACTGAAGCTTTCTTT. The variable domain in full, with the rest retrieved from reference TRBV29-1 and TRBJ1-1, is SAVISQKPSRDICQRGTSLTIQCQVDSQVTMMFWYRQQPGQSLTLIATANQGSEATYESGFVIDKFPISRPNLTFSTLTVSNMSPEDSSIYLCSGASGGPGGTEAFFGQGTRLTVV.

This clonotype was recorded a few times. The chain has TRBV6-5 and TRBJ2-1; no definite D call. Germline V gene sequence: CDR1 MNHEY, CDR2 SVGAGI. The V gene lost 2 bases and the J gene lost 5 bases, with 13 bases spanning the gap. This CDR3 is built from 15 residues. The CDR3 region is CASSYVGRDNNEQFF. The CDR3 DNA reads as TGTGCCAGCAGTTACGTTGGCAGAGATAACAATGAGCAGTTCTTC.

This clonotype was recorded at least ten times. V is TRBV24-1 and J is TRBJ2-7; D gene unclear. This CDR3 region has 16 residues. V dropped 2 bases and J dropped 0 bases, with 13 bases sitting between them. The germline V gene has CDR1 KGHDR and CDR2 SFDVKD. CDR3 amino acids: CATSDSRRRSSYEQYF. Written as DNA, the CDR3 is TGTGCCACCAGTGATTCTCGGCGCCGCAGCTCCTACGAGCAGTACTTC.

V is TRBV18 and J is TRBJ2-7; 9 bases are shared with TRBD1. Germline trimming cut 3 bases from V and 6 bases from J; bases unmatched to any gene: 15. The germline V gene has CDR1 KGHSH and CDR2 LQKENI. CDR3 length equals 17 residues. CDR3 sequence: CASSPILSGTGRGEQYF. The CDR3 DNA reads TGTGCCAGCTCACCTATTCTTTCCGGGACAGGGAGGGGCGAGCAGTACTTC.

This clonotype was seen a few times. This sequence joins TRBV7-8 and TRBJ2-3; a possible D gene is TRBD1 (5 bases). Between the trimmed V and J ends, which lost 4 bases and 6 bases, there was a span of 23 bases. The CDR3 spans 17 residues. The germline V gene encodes CDR1 SGHVS and CDR2 FQNEAQ. Here the CDR3 reads CASSYRERQTSPDTQYF. The CDR3 DNA sequence: TGTGCCAGCAGCTATAGAGAGCGACAGACGAGCCCGGATACGCAGTATTTT.